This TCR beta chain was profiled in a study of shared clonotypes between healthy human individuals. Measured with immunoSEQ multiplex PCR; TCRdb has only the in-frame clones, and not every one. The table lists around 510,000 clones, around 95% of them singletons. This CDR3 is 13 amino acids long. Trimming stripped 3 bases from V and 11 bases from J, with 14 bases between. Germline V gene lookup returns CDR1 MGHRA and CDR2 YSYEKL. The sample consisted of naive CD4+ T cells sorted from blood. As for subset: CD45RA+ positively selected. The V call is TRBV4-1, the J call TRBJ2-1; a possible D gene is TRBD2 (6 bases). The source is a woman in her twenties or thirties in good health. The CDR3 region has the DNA TGCGCCAGCAGCCACGCACTAGCTGAAAAGCAGTTCTTC. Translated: CASSHALAEKQFF.